This T cell receptor (beta chain) derives from a study of CD8+ T cells in alopecia areata. For the study at large: Tofacitinib was taken orally by treated patients, and the dose was 5 to 10 mg twice daily.

Following RNA extraction, reverse transcription yielded cDNA that acted as the sequencing template. Clones were sequenced by immunoSEQ multiplex PCR, and TCRdb holds only the in-frame ones, with some missing. The sample includes around 190,000 clones, under 80% of them seen just once. CDR1 GTSNPN and CDR2 SVGIG come from the germline V gene (reference sequence). V dropped 2 bases and J dropped 7 bases, with 14 bases sitting between them. This CDR3 spans 13 amino acids. Study results and limitations: Persistence in scalp and blood during tofacitinib was observed for many expanded lesional clones.

This clone has a single count. Antigen unknown. The sample's treatment: oral pan-JAK inhibitor, 5-10 mg twice daily. V gene TRBV30 combines with J gene TRBJ1-2; unclear D gene. This TCR was recovered from a human donor with alopecia areata. The sequencing used CD4+ T cells sorted from blood, collected around week 50, from a patient treated with tofacitinib. The CDR3 coding sequence is TGTGCCTGGAGTCCCATGTTCAGTGGTGGCTACACCTTC. Encoded protein: CAWSPMFSGGYTF.